This TCR beta chain was found in a study of immune cell composition in non-small cell lung cancer (dated by TCRdb to the late 2010s). A note on the overall study: Histologic subtype, mainly lung adenocarcinoma or squamous cell carcinoma, was assigned on the basis of H&E together with p63, CK5, Napsin A and TTF-1 immunohistochemistry. TCR-beta sequencing (Adaptive Biotechnologies) was performed on some 35 paired NSCLC tumour and non-adjacent lung specimens plus 26 tumour-only specimens. Supplementary cohort #1 consisted of 9 to 11 lung adenocarcinoma cases with paired tumour/lung TCR-beta sequencing and with TIL populations generated to assess tumour reactivity. Four tumour specimens with TCR-beta data were rare histological subtypes and were excluded from the subtype comparisons. Summary of the overall study and its limitations: Smoking pack-years did not significantly correlate with tumour TCR-beta clonality. In around ten adenocarcinoma cases, a strong correlation was found between maximal tumour-associated clone frequency and TIL tumour reactivity, whereas no such correlation was found between overall clonality and TIL tumour reactivity. The reactivity cohort contained only 9 to 10 cases, and the tumour-reactive clones were not shown to have sequences in common with the dominant in vivo tumour-associated clones. Tumour-associated clones >0.5% were found in nearly half of NSCLC cases, namely in approximately 30% of adenocarcinomas versus 75% of squamous carcinomas.

V and J are truncated by 3 bases and 2 bases respectively, leaving an intervening sequence of 9 bases. The germline V gene yields SGHRS for CDR1 and YFSETQ for CDR2. The CDR3 numbers 13 residues from cysteine through phenylalanine. Only the CDR3 DNA is retained, 39 bases long and in frame from the first base. About this clone itself: The clone's antigen remains unknown. Within one base of it there is no much larger clone, and no base qualities were kept.

Normal lung samples came from the same patient and consisted of non-adjacent lung tissue collected as far from the tumour as possible, at a distance of at least 3 cm. Genomic DNA was isolated with the QIAamp DNA kit from frozen aliquots of single-cell suspensions that had not been sorted. Tissues arrived within 2 hours after resection and were immediately processed into single-cell suspensions. Tissue was mechanically dissociated and enzymatically digested with DNase I, collagenase I and hyaluronidase for approximately 31 minutes at 37 °C, then filtered and RBC-lysed. A two-step multiplex PCR amplified TCR-beta CDR3 regions from genomic DNA, and the second step of the PCR added Illumina-compatible adaptors. As a commercial immunoSEQ service, TCR-beta immunosequencing was carried out on an Illumina platform. In the authors' own workflow: Repertoires were summarised by productive clonality and by Top 10 Clones, defined as the percentage of T-cell templates derived from the ten most frequent sequences. Productive clonality had a range of 0 to 1, where 1 means a monoclonal population. Sequences comprising at least 0.1% of tumour T-cell templates but absent from matched non-adjacent lung were defined as tumour-associated clones and were identified via log10 scatter plots. Analyses were done in GraphPad Prism7 and R, with Student's t-tests for two-group comparisons, ANOVA for stages, and linear regression for relationships. TCRdb took over this immuneACCESS table, retaining in-frame rearrangements with V and J assigned. Such tables are incomplete; in checked studies, under half of the missing clones stem from an unresolved V gene, and the remainder is unexplained. From that table come the V and J calls and clone size; the DNA was used to work out D and trimming. Present in this sample are approximately 3,500 clones, 65% to 80% of which were seen just once. Roughly 8.8% of the sample goes to the ten largest clones.

The clonotype originates from a human donor with non-small cell lung cancer. Sequenced material: non-adjacent lung tissue. The chain couples TRBV5-1 to TRBJ2-7; the D gene cannot be named for sure. The CDR3 loop reads CASSSDGAYEQYF. In nucleotide form, the sequence is TGCGCCAGCAGCTCGGACGGAGCCTACGAGCAGTACTTC.